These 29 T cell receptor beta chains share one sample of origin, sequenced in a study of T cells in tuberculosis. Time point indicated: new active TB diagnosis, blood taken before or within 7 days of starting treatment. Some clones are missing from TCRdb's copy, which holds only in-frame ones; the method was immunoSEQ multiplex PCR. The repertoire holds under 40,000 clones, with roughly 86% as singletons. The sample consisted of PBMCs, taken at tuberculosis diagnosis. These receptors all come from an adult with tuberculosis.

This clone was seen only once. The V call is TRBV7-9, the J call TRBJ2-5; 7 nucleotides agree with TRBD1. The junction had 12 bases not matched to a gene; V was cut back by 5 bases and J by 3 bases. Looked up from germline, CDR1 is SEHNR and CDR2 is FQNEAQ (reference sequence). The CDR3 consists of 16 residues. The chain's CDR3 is CASSPAGTAPKETQYF. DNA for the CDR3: TGTGCCAGCAGCCCCGCCGGGACAGCACCCAAAGAGACCCAGTACTTC. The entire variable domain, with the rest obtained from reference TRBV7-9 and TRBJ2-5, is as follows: DTGVSQNPRHKITKRGQNVTFRCDPISEHNRLYWYRQTLGQGPEFLTYFQNEAQLEKSRLLSDRFSAERPKGSFSTLEIQRTEQGDSAMYLCASSPAGTAPKETQYFGPGTRLLVL.

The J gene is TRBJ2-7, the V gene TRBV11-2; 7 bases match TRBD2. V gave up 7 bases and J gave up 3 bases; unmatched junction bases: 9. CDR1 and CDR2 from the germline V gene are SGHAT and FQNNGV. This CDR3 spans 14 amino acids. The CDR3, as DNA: TGTGCCAGCACCCACGGGGGGTTGGGCTACGAGCAGTACTTC. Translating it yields CASTHGGLGYEQYF.

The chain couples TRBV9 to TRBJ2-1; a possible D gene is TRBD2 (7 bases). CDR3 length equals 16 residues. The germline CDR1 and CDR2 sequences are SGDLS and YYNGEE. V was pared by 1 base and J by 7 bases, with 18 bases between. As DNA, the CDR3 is TGTGCCAGCAGCGTATCGTTGGGGGGGCGAGGGAATGAGCAGTTCTTC. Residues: CASSVSLGGRGNEQFF. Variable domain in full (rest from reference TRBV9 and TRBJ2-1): DSGVTQTPKHLITATGQRVTLRCSPRSGDLSVYWYQQSLDQGLQFLIQYYNGEERAKGNILERFSAQQFPDLHSELNLSSLELGDSALYFCASSVSLGGRGNEQFFGPGTRLTVL.

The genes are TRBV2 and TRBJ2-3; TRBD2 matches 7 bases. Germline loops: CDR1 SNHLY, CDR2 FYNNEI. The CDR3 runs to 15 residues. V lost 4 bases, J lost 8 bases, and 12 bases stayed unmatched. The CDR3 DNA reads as TGTGCCAGCAGTGGTAGTAGCGGGCCCATGGGTACGCAGTATTTT. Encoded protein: CASSGSSGPMGTQYF.

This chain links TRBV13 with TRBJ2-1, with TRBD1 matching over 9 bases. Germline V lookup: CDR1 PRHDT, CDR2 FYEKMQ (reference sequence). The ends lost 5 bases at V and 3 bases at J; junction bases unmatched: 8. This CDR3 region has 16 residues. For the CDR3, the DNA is TGTGCCAGCAGCCTCACGGGACAGGGCTACTACAATGAGCAGTTCTTC. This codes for CASSLTGQGYYNEQFF.

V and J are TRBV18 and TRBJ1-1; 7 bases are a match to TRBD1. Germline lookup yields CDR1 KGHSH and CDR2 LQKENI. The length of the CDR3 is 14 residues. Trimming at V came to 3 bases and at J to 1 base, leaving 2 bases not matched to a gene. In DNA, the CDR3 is TGTGCCAGCTCACCGGAGGGGGCGAACACTGAAGCTTTCTTT. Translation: CASSPEGANTEAFF.

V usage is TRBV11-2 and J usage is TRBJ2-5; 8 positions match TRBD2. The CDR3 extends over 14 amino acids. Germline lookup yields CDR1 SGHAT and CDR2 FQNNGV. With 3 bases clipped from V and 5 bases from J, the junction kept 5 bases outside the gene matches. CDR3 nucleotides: TGTGCCAGCAGCTTCTCGGGGGGGCTGGAGACCCAGTACTTC. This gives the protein CASSFSGGLETQYF.

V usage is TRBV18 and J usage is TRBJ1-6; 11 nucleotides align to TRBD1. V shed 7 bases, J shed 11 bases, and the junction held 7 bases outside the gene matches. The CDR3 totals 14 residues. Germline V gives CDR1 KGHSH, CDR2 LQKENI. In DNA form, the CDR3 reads TGTGCCAGCTGGGGCCGGGACAGGGGGACACCCCTCCACTTT. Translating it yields CASWGRDRGTPLHF.

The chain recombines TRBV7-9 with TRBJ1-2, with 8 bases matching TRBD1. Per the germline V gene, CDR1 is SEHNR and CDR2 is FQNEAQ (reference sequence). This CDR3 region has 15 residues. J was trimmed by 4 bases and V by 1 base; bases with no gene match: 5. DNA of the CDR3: TGTGCCAGCAGCTTAGTACAGGGGGGTGGCTATGGCTACACCTTC. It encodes CASSLVQGGGYGYTF.

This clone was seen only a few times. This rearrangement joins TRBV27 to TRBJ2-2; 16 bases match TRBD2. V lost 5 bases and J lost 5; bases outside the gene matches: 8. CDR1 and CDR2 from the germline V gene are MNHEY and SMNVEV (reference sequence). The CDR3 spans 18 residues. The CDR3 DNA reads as TGTGCCAGCAGTCCTGGGACTAGCGGGAGGGGGGTAACCGGGGAGCTGTTTTTT. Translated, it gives CASSPGTSGRGVTGELFF.

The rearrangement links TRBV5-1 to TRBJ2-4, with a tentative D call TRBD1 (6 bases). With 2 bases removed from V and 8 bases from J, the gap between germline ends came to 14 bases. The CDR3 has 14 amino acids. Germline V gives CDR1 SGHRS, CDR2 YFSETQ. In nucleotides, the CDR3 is TGCGCCAGCAGCTTACAAGGACAGAGGGACATTCAGTACTTC. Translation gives CASSLQGQRDIQYF.

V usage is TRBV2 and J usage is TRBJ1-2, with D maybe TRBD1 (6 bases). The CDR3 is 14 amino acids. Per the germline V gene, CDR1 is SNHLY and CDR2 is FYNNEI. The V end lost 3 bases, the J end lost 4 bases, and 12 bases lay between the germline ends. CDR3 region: CASSDDRSAYGYTF. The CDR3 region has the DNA TGTGCCAGCAGTGACGACAGGTCGGCCTATGGCTACACCTTC.

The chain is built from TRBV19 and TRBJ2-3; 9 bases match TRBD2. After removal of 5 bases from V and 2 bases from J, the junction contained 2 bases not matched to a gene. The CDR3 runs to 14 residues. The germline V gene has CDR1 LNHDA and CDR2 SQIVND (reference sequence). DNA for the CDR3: TGTGCCAGTAGTGAGCGGGGGGTCACAGATACGCAGTATTTT. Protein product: CASSERGVTDTQYF.

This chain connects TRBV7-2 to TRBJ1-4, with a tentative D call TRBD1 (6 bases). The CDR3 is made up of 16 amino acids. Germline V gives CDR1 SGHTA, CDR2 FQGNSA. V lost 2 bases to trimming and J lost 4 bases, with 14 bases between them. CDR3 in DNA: TGTGCCAGCAGCTTAAGTCCGGGGGGCTATAATGAAAAACTGTTTTTT. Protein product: CASSLSPGGYNEKLFF.

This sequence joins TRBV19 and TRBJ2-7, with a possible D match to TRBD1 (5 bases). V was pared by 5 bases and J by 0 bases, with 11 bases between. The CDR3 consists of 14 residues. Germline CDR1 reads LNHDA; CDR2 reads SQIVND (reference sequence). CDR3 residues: CASSVTATSYEQYF. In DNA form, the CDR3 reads TGTGCCAGTAGTGTGACAGCCACCTCCTACGAGCAGTACTTC.

The CDR3 DNA follows: TGTGCCAGTAGTATAACAGATACCTACGAGCAGTACTTC. Its translation is CASSITDTYEQYF. This sequence joins TRBV19 and TRBJ2-7; D is uncertain. The V end lost 2 bases, the J end lost 2 bases, and 7 bases lay between the germline ends. The germline V gene encodes CDR1 LNHDA and CDR2 SQIVND (reference sequence). This CDR3 contains 13 residues.

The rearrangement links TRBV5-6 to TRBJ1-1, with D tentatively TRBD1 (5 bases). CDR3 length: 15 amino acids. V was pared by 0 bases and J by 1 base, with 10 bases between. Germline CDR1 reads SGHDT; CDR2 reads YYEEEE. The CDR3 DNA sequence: TGTGCCAGCAGCTTGGGGACAAGGAGGAACACTGAAGCTTTCTTT. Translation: CASSLGTRRNTEAFF. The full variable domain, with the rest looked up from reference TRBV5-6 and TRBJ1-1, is DAGVTQSPTHLIKTRGQQVTLRCSPKSGHDTVSWYQQALGQGPQFIFQYYEEEERQRGNFPDRFSGHQFPNYSSELNVNALLLGDSALYLCASSLGTRRNTEAFFGQGTRLTVV.

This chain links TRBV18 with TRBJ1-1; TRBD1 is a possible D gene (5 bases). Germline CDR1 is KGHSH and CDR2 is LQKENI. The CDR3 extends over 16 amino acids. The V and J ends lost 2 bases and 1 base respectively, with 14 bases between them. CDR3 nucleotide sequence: TGTGCCAGCTCACCATCCGAATTTACAGGGAACACTGAAGCTTTCTTT. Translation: CASSPSEFTGNTEAFF.

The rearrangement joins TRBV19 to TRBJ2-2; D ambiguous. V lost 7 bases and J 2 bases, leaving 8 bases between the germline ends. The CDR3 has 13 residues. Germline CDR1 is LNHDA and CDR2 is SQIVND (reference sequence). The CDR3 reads CASTLENTGELFF. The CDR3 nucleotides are TGTGCCAGTACCTTAGAAAACACCGGGGAGCTGTTTTTT.

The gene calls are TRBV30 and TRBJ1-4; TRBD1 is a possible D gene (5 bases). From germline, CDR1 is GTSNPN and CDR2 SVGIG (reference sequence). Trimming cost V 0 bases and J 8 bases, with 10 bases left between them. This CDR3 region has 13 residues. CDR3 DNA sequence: TGTGCCTGGAGTGTACAGGCCGGCGAAAAACTGTTTTTT. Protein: CAWSVQAGEKLFF.

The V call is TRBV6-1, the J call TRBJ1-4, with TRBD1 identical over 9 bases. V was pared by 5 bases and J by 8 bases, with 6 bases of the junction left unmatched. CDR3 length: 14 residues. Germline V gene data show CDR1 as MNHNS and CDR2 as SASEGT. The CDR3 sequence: CASSSGQGGEKLFF. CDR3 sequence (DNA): TGTGCCAGCAGTTCGGGACAGGGAGGGGAAAAACTGTTTTTT.

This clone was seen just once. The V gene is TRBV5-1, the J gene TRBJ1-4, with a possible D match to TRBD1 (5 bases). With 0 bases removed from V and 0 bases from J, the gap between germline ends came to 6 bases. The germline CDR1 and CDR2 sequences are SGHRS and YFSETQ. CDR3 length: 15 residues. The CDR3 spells CASSLAGTTNEKLFF. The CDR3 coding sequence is TGCGCCAGCAGCTTGGCAGGGACAACTAATGAAAAACTGTTTTTT. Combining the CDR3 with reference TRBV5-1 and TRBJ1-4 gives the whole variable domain KAGVTQTPRYLIKTRGQQVTLSCSPISGHRSVSWYQQTPGQGLQFLFEYFSETQRNKGNFPGRFSGRQFSNSRSEMNVSTLELGDSALYLCASSLAGTTNEKLFFGSGTQLSVL.

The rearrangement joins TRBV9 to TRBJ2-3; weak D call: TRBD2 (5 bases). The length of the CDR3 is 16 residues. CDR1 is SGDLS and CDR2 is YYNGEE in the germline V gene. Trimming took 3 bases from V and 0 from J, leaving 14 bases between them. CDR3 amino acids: CASSELEGGSTDTQYF. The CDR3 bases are TGTGCCAGCAGCGAACTAGAGGGCGGTAGCACAGATACGCAGTATTTT. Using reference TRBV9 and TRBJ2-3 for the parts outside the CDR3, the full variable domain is DSGVTQTPKHLITATGQRVTLRCSPRSGDLSVYWYQQSLDQGLQFLIQYYNGEERAKGNILERFSAQQFPDLHSELNLSSLELGDSALYFCASSELEGGSTDTQYFGPGTRLTVL.

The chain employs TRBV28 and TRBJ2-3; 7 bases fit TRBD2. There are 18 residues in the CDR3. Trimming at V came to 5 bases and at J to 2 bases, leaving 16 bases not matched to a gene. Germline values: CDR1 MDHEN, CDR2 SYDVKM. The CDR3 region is CASSPRGVGSGYTDTQYF. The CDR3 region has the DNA TGTGCCAGCAGTCCCCGGGGTGTTGGTAGCGGGTACACAGATACGCAGTATTTT.

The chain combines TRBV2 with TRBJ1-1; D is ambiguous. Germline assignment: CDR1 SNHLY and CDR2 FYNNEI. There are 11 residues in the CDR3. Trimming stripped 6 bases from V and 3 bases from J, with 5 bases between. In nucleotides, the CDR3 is TGTGCCAGCAGGGACTACACTGAAGCTTTCTTT. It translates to CASRDYTEAFF. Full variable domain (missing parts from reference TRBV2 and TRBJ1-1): EPEVTQTPSHQVTQMGQEVILRCVPISNHLYFYWYRQILGQKVEFLVSFYNNEISEKSEIFDDQFSVERPDGSNFTLKIRSTKLEDSAMYFCASRDYTEAFFGQGTRLTVV.

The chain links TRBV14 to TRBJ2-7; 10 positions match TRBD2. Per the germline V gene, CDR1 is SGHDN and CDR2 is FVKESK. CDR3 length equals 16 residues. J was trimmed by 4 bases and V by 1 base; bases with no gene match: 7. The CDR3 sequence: CASSQVRAGGHYEQYF. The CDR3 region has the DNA TGTGCCAGCAGCCAAGTGAGAGCGGGGGGGCATTACGAGCAGTACTTC. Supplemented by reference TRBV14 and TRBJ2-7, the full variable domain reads EAGVTQFPSHSVIEKGQTVTLRCDPISGHDNLYWYRRVMGKEIKFLLHFVKESKQDESGMPNNRFLAERTGGTYSTLKVQPAELEDSGVYFCASSQVRAGGHYEQYFGPGTRLTVT.

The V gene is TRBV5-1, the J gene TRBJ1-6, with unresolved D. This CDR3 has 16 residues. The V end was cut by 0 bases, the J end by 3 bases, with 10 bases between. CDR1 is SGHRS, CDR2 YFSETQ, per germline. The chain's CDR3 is CASSLDQRGYNSPLHF. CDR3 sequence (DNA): TGCGCCAGCAGCTTGGATCAGCGGGGCTATAATTCACCCCTCCACTTT.

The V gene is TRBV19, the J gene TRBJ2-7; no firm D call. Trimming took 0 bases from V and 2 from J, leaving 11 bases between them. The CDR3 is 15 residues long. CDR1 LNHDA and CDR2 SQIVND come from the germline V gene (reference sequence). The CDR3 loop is CASSIDASVTYEQYF. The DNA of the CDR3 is TGTGCCAGTAGTATAGATGCGTCGGTAACCTACGAGCAGTACTTC. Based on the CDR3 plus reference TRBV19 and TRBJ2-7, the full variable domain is DGGITQSPKYLFRKEGQNVTLSCEQNLNHDAMYWYRQDPGQGLRLIYYSQIVNDFQKGDIAEGYSVSREKKESFPLTVTSAQKNPTAFYLCASSIDASVTYEQYFGPGTRLTVT.

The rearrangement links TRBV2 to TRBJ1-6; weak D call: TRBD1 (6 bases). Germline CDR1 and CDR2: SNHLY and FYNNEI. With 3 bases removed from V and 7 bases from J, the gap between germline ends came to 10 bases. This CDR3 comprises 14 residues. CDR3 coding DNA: TGTGCCAGCAGTGAGCAGGGGTCAAATTCACCCCTCCACTTT. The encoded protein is CASSEQGSNSPLHF.